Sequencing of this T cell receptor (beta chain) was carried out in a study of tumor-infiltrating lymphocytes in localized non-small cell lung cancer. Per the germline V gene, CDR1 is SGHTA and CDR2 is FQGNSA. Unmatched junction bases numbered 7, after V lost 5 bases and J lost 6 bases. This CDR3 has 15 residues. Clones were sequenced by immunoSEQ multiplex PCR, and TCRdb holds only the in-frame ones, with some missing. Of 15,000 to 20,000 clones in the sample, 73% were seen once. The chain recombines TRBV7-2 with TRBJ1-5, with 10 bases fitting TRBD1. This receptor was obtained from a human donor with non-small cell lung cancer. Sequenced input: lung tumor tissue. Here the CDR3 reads CASSLRQGAGQPQHF. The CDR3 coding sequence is TGTGCCAGCAGCCTCCGACAGGGGGCGGGTCAGCCCCAGCATTTT.